The clone carrying this T cell receptor beta chain was seen ten or more times. Antigen: not known. These data originate in a study of T-cell memory formation after mild COVID-19. General study points: Mainly in CM and EM were contracting CD4+ clones; CD8+ were in EMRA. Day 15 to 85 contracting clones showed balanced CD4/CD8; day 15 to 37 expanders favored CD4+.

5'RACE with constant-segment primers yielded barcoded, UMI-tagged TCR alpha and TCR beta cDNA libraries. From the 5' RACE reads, TCRdb called clonotypes with MiXCR, one entry per CDR3 protein. Of more than 350,000 distinct CDR3 sequences in the sample, approximately 15% were seen once. The sequence was collected from a man aged 18 to 29 who had mild COVID-19 (a few samples of this study predate the infection). Cell type and time point are not known. The sample was PBMCs or a T cell subset sorted from them (not recorded which).

CDR3 bases: TGTGCCAGCAGCTTAGAAGGCCCGTGGGAGGCTGGCTACACCTTC. This encodes CASSLEGPWEAGYTF. This chain joins TRBV7-2 and TRBJ1-2; D is uncertain. Germline V gene sequence: CDR1 SGHTA, CDR2 FQGNSA. Trimming shortened V by 1 base and J by 7 bases, and 16 bases separated the two germline ends. This CDR3 region has 15 residues.